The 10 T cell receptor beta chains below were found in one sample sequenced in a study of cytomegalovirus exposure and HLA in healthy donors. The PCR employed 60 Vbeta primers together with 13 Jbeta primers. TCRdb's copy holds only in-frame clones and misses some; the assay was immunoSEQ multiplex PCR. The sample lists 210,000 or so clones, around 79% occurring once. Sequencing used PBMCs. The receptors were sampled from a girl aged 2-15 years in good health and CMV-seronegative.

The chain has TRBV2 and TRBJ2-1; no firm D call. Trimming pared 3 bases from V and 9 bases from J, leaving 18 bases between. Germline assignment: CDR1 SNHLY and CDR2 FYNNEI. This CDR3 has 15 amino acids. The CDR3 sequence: CASSEAIMLDCEQFF. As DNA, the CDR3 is TGTGCCAGCAGTGAGGCGATAATGTTAGACTGTGAGCAGTTCTTC.

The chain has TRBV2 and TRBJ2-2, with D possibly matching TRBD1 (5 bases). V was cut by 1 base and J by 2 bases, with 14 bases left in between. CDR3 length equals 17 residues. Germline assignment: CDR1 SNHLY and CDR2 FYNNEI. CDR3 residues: CASSEGRKWGNTGELFF. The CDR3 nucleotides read TGTGCCAGCAGTGAAGGACGGAAATGGGGCAACACCGGGGAGCTGTTTTTT.

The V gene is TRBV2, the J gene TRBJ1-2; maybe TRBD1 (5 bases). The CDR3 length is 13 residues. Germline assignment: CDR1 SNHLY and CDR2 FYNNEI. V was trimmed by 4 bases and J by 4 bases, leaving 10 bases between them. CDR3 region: CASSAETAYGYTF. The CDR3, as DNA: TGTGCCAGCAGTGCGGAGACAGCCTATGGCTACACCTTC.

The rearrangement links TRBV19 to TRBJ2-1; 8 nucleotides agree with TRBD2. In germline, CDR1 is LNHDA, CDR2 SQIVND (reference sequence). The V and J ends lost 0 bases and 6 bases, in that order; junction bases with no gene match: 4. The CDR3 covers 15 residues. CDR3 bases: TGTGCCAGTAGTATAGATGGCGGGAGGACCAATGAGCAGTTCTTC. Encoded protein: CASSIDGGRTNEQFF.

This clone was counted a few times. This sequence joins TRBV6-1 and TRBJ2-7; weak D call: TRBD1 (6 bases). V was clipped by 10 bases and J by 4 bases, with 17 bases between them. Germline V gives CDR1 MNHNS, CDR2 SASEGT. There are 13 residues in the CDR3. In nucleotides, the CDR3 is TGTGCCACCCTCGGTACAGGGATTTACGAGCAGTACTTC. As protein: CATLGTGIYEQYF.

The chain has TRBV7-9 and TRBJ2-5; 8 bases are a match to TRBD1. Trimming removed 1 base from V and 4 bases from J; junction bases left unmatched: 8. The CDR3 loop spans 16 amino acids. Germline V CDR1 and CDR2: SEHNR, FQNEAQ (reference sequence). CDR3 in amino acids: CASSLVAQGARETQYF. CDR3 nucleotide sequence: TGTGCCAGCAGCTTAGTTGCCCAGGGGGCCAGAGAGACCCAGTACTTC.

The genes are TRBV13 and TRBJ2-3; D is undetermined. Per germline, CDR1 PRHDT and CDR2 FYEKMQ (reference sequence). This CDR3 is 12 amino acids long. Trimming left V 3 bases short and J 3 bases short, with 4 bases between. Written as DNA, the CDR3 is TGTGCCAGCAGCTTGCAGACAGATACGCAGTATTTT. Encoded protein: CASSLQTDTQYF.

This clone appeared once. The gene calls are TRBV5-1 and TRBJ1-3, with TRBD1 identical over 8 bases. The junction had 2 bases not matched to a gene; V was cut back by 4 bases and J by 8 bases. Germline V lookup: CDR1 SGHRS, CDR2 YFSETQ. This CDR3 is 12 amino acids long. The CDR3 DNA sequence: TGCGCCAGCAGCATACAGGGGGACACCATATATTTT. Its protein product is CASSIQGDTIYF.

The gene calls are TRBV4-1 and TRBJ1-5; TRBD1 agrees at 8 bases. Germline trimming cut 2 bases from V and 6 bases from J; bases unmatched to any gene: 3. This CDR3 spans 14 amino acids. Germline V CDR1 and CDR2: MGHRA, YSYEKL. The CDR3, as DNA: TGCGCCAGCAGCCAACCAGGGGGCGGTCAGCCCCAGCATTTT. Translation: CASSQPGGGQPQHF.

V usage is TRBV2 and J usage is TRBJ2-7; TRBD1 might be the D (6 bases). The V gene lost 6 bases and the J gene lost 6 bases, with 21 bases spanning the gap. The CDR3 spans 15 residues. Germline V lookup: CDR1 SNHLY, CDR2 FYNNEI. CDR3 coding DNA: TGTGCCAGCAGGCCCCCGGACAGACTAACGTCCGAGCAGTACTTC. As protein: CASRPPDRLTSEQYF.